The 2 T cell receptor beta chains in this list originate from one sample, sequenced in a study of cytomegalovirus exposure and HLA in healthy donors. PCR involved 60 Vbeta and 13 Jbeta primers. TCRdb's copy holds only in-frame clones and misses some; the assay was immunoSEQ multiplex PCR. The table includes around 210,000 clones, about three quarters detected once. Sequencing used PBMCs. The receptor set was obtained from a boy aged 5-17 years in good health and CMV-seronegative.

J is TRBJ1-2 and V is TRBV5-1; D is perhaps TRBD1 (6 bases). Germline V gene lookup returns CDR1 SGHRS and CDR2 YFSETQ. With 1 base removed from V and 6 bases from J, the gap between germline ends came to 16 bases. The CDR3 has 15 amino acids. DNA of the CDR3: TGCGCCAGCAGCTTGTTCGGCAGGGGTAGGCATGGCTACACCTTC. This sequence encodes CASSLFGRGRHGYTF. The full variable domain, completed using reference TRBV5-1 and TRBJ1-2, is KAGVTQTPRYLIKTRGQQVTLSCSPISGHRSVSWYQQTPGQGLQFLFEYFSETQRNKGNFPGRFSGRQFSNSRSEMNVSTLELGDSALYLCASSLFGRGRHGYTFGSGTRLTVV.

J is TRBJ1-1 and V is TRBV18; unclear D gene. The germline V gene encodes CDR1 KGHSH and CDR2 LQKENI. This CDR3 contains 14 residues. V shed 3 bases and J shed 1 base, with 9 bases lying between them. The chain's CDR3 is CASSPTQKNTEAFF. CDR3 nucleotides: TGTGCCAGCTCACCCACCCAGAAGAACACTGAAGCTTTCTTT.